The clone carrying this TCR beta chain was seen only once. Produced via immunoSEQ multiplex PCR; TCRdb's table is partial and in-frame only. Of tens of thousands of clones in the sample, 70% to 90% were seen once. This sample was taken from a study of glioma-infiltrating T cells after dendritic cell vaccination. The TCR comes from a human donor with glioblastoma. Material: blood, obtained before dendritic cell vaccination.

This chain's CDR3 is CASSFPGTPPSQYF. CDR3 in DNA: TGTGCCAGCAGTTTCCCCGGGACACCTCCATCGCAGTACTTC. V gene TRBV28 combines with J gene TRBJ2-7, with a tentative D call TRBD1 (6 bases). Trimming removed 3 bases from V and 9 bases from J, with 18 bases in between. The CDR3 length is 14 residues. The germline V gene has CDR1 MDHEN and CDR2 SYDVKM.